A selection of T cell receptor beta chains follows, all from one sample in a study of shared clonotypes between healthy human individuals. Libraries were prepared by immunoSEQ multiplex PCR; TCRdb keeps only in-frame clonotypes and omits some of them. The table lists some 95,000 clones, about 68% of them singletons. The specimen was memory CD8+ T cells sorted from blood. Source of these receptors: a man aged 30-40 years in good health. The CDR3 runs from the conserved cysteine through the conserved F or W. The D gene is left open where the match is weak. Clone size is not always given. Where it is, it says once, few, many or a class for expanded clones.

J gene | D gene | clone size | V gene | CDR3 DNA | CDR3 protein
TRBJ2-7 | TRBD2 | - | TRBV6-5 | TGTGCCAGCAGTCCTAGCGGGGCCTTCTCCTACGAGCAGTACTTC | CASSPSGAFSYEQYF
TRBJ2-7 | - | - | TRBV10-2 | TGCGCCAGCAGTGCCGCGGGACGCGACGTCTACGAGCAGTACTTC | CASSAAGRDVYEQYF
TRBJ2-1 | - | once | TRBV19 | TGTGCCAGTAGTAGGAGCCGACGGGTTGATGGGCTTTACAATGAGCAGTTCTTC | CASSRSRRVDGLYNEQFF
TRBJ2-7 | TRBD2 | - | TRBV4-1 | TGCGCCAGCAGCCCCCGGGACGGCGATAGCGGGAAGGCCCCCTACGAGCAGTACTTC | CASSPRDGDSGKAPYEQYF
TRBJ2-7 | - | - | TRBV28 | TGTGCCAGCAGTTCTGACAGATACGAGCAGTACTTC | CASSSDRYEQYF
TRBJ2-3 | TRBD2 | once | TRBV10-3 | TGTGCCATCAGTAGCGGGCTAGCGGGAGGACCGCCGGGCACAGATACGCAGTATTTT | CAISSGLAGGPPGTDTQYF
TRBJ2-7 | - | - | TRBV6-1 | TGTGCCAGCACTCCGGGCCCTACGGGGTACGAGCAGTACTTC | CASTPGPTGYEQYF
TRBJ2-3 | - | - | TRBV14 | TGTGCCAGCAGCCAACCCTCATGGAAAGGGACCACAGATACGCAGTATTTT | CASSQPSWKGTTDTQYF
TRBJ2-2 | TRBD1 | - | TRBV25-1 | TGTGCCAGCAGGACAGGGGCCCACGGGGAGCTGTTTTTT | CASRTGAHGELFF
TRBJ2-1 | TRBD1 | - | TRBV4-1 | TGCGCCAGCAGCCACCTAGACAGGGTTCTTTTCAATGAGCAGTTCTTC | CASSHLDRVLFNEQFF
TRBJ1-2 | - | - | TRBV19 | TGTGCCAGTAGTATCGCCTCGGCTAACTATGGCTACACCTTC | CASSIASANYGYTF
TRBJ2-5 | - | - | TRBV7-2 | TGTGCCAGCAGCTTAGCGATGGGGTCGGAGACCCAGTACTTC | CASSLAMGSETQYF
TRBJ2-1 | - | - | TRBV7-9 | TGTGCCAGCAGCCTCTTGGGGGGAGGAGGGTCCAATGAGCAGTTCTTC | CASSLLGGGGSNEQFF
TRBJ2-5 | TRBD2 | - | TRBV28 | TGTGCCAGCAGTTTACCCAGACTAGCGTACGAGACCCAGTACTTC | CASSLPRLAYETQYF
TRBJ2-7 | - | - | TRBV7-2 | TGTGCCAGCAGCCACTCAAAGCGCAAAACTCTTCCTTACGAGCAGTACTTC | CASSHSKRKTLPYEQYF
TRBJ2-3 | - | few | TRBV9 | TGTGCCAGCAGCGTAGGAGAAAGCACAGATACGCAGTATTTT | CASSVGESTDTQYF
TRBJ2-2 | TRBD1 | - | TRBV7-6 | TGTGCCAGCAGCTTAGGCCCGGGACAGGAGATCACCGGGGAGCTGTTTTTT | CASSLGPGQEITGELFF
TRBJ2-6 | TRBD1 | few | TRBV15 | TGTGCCACCAGTACCGGGACAGCTCCCTCTGGGGCCAACGTCCTGACTTTC | CATSTGTAPSGANVLTF
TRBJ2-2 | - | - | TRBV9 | TGTGCCAGCAGCTTACAAGCGAACACCGGGGAGCTGTTTTTT | CASSLQANTGELFF
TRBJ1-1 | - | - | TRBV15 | TGTGCCACCAGCAGAGAGTTAGAAGCTTTCTTT | CATSRELEAFF
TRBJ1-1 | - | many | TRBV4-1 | TGCGCCAGCAGCCAAGCGGACCACACTGAAGCTTTCTTT | CASSQADHTEAFF
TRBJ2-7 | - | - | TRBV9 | TGTGCCAGCAGCCCCCCTCCGACAGCCTACTCCTACGAGCAGTACTTC | CASSPPPTAYSYEQYF
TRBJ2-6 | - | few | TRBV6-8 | TGTGCCAGCAGTTACTTAAGGACTACTAACGTCTCTGGGGCCAACGTCCTGACTTTC | CASSYLRTTNVSGANVLTF
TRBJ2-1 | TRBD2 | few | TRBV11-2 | TGTGCCAGCAGCTTGGGGTCCGGACTAGCGGCCTACAATGAGCAGTTCTTC | CASSLGSGLAAYNEQFF
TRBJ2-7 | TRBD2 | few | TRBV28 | TGTGCCAGCAGTTTAACTAGCGGGAGGGCCTCCTACGAGCAGTACTTC | CASSLTSGRASYEQYF
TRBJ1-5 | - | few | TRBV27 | TGTGCCAGCAGTTTCATCGGACAGAGTAATCAGCCCCAGCATTTT | CASSFIGQSNQPQHF
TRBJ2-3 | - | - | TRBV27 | TGTGCCAGCAGTCTCGCGGGCACAGATACGCAGTATTTT | CASSLAGTDTQYF
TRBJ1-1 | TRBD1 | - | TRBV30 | TGTGCCTGGCCGACAGGGGGTTTCTTT | CAWPTGGFF
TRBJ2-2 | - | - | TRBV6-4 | TGTGCCAGCAGTCTGCTTAGCGACAGAGTCGGGGAGCTGTTTTTT | CASSLLSDRVGELFF